The 27 T cell receptor beta chains listed next were all sequenced from one sample in a study of T cell repertoires in cytomegalovirus infection. These receptors lack a known antigen. TCRdb fed the reads into MiXCR, producing one record per CDR3 protein. Altogether hundreds of thousands of distinct CDR3 sequences are present, about 44% being singletons, with the ten largest covering around two fifths. The sequencing here drew on cultured PBMCs, taken from culture after CMV antigen stimulation. The receptors originated from a human donor in good health (CMV status not recorded). Some clones in this sample may be carry-over from other donors' samples.

This clonotype was picked up a small number of times. This chain connects TRBV7-4 to TRBJ1-6, with 10 bases aligning to TRBD1. V dropped 5 bases and J dropped 10; count of bases not matched to a gene: 8. The germline V gene has CDR1 SGHVT and CDR2 SQSDAQ. CDR3 length: 15 residues. CDR3 in amino acids: CASSRPGTGDSPLHF. The CDR3 nucleotides are TGTGCCAGCAGCCGTCCCGGGACAGGGGACTCACCCCTCCACTTT.

V usage is TRBV11-3 and J usage is TRBJ1-2; D gene unclear. V lost 1 base, J lost 5 bases, and 8 bases lay in between. There are 13 residues in the CDR3. Per germline, CDR1 SGHNT and CDR2 YENEEA. The CDR3 protein is CASSLVSAYGYTF. For the CDR3, the DNA is TGTGCCAGCAGCTTAGTTTCGGCTTATGGCTACACCTTC.

The chain links TRBV6-2 or TRBV6-3 to TRBJ2-7, with 8 bases aligning to TRBD1. Germline loops: CDR1 MNHEY, CDR2 SVGEGT. The CDR3 has 15 residues. Trimming removed 2 bases from V and 6 bases from J; junction bases left unmatched: 9. This CDR3 reads CASSYSQGAGGEQYF. In DNA form, the CDR3 reads TGTGCCAGCAGTTACAGCCAGGGGGCCGGCGGCGAGCAGTACTTC.

The chain has TRBV6-6 and TRBJ2-2; D call uncertain. The CDR3 totals 14 residues. Germline CDR1 and CDR2: MNHNY and SVGAGI (reference sequence). The V gene lost 2 bases and the J gene lost 2 bases, with 6 bases spanning the gap. CDR3 amino acids: CASSYGDNTGELFF. In DNA form, the CDR3 reads TGTGCCAGCAGTTACGGCGACAACACCGGGGAGCTGTTTTTT.

This clonotype was picked up many times. This rearrangement joins TRBV7-2 to TRBJ1-5; D ambiguous. Per germline, CDR1 SGHTA and CDR2 FQGNSA. This CDR3 is 14 amino acids long. Trimming took off 2 bases at V and 1 base at J, with 6 bases between the two ends. This CDR3 reads CASSLYPSNQPQHF. In nucleotides, the CDR3 is TGTGCCAGCAGCTTATATCCCAGCAATCAGCCCCAGCATTTT.

The chain combines TRBV19 with TRBJ1-5; 9 bases line up with TRBD1. Germline V gene sequence: CDR1 LNHDA, CDR2 SQIVND (reference sequence). Trimming cost V 6 bases and J 6 bases; bases outside gene matches: 0. The CDR3 extends over 12 amino acids. The CDR3 loop is CASRTGGQPQHF. As DNA, the CDR3 is TGTGCCAGTAGGACAGGGGGTCAGCCCCAGCATTTT. The whole variable domain, remainder taken from reference TRBV19 and TRBJ1-5, is DGGITQSPKYLFRKEGQNVTLSCEQNLNHDAMYWYRQDPGQGLRLIYYSQIVNDFQKGDIAEGYSVSREKKESFPLTVTSAQKNPTAFYLCASRTGGQPQHFGDGTRLSIL.

The chain joins TRBV12-5 to TRBJ2-7; D is unresolved. Germline V lookup: CDR1 LGHNT, CDR2 FRNRAP. The CDR3 contains 16 residues. Trimming left V 0 bases short and J 3 bases short, with 15 bases between. This chain's CDR3 is CASGLVLGRSFYEQYF. In DNA, the CDR3 is TGTGCTAGTGGTTTGGTATTGGGTAGGTCGTTCTACGAGCAGTACTTC.

Comments on this clonotype: The junction does not match germline at one end; this may be a read error. The rearrangement links TRBV6-8 to TRBJ2-5; TRBD2 is a possible D gene (6 bases). The germline CDR1 and CDR2 sequences are MNHGY and SAAAGT. The CDR3 spans 14 residues. The CDR3 protein is CASSPTLGGETPYF. The CDR3 DNA is TGTGCCAGCAGTCCCACTCTCGGGGGAGAGACCCCGTACTTC.

The gene calls are TRBV20-1 and TRBJ2-1, with 12 nucleotides matching TRBD2. The CDR3 consists of 17 residues. The germline V gene encodes CDR1 DFQATT and CDR2 SNEGSKA (reference sequence). J was trimmed by 10 bases and V by 6 bases; bases with no gene match: 19. CDR3 in DNA: TGCAGTGCGCGTGGGGTCCGAAGGCTAGCGGGGGGGCGGGAGCAGTTCTTC. Encoded protein: CSARGVRRLAGGREQFF.

The sample holds a few counts of this clonotype. The gene calls are TRBV12-5 and TRBJ2-1; tentatively, D is TRBD1 or TRBD2 (5 bases each). Germline CDR1 LGHNT, CDR2 FRNRAP. V lost 0 bases and J 0 bases, leaving 12 bases between the germline ends. This CDR3 is 17 amino acids long. The CDR3 DNA is TGTGCTAGTGGTTTGGTCTCGGGGCTTCTCTCCTACAATGAGCAGTTCTTC. It specifies CASGLVSGLLSYNEQFF.

This clonotype showed up just a few times. The genes are TRBV12-5 and TRBJ2-2; D call uncertain. The CDR3 spans 12 residues. V lost 3 bases and J lost 6, with 5 bases in between. Germline V gene data show CDR1 as LGHNT and CDR2 as FRNRAP. The CDR3 DNA follows: TGTGCTAGTGGTTTTAGTTCCGGGGAGCTGTTTTTT. Amino acid sequence: CASGFSSGELFF.

There are a few counts of this clonotype. This chain uses TRBV25-1 with TRBJ2-7; 7 bases fit TRBD1. This CDR3 contains 14 residues. The V and J ends lost 8 bases and 4 bases, in that order; junction bases with no gene match: 11. From germline, CDR1 is MGHDK and CDR2 SYGVNS. In nucleotides, the CDR3 is TGTGCCAGCGCGCCGGGACAGACTGAATACGAGCAGTACTTC. Translating it yields CASAPGQTEYEQYF.

This chain connects TRBV4-2 to TRBJ1-4; maybe TRBD1 (5 bases). CDR3 length equals 15 residues. Trimming took off 4 bases at V and 4 bases at J, with 13 bases between the two ends. Germline assignment: CDR1 LGHNA and CDR2 YNFKEQ. In nucleotides, the CDR3 is TGTGCCAGCAGCCCGAACTTGGGGGGTAATGAAAAACTGTTTTTT. It codes for CASSPNLGGNEKLFF.

V gene TRBV6-2 or TRBV6-3 combines with J gene TRBJ1-5; D perhaps matches TRBD1 (5 bases). The germline V and J ends were trimmed by 9 bases and 2 bases, with 17 bases remaining between them. In germline, CDR1 is MNHEY, CDR2 SVGEGT. The CDR3 spans 15 residues. Written as DNA, the CDR3 is TGTGCCAGTGGCCGGGCGGGGGTCGGCAATCAGCCCCAGCATTTT. This encodes CASGRAGVGNQPQHF.

The J gene is TRBJ2-4, the V gene TRBV7-2; D perhaps matches TRBD2 (6 bases). The germline V gene encodes CDR1 SGHTA and CDR2 FQGNSA. With 2 bases removed from V and 9 bases from J, the gap between germline ends came to 14 bases. The CDR3 totals 14 residues. The CDR3 nucleotides read TGTGCCAGCAGCTTATTAGCGACTAGTGTCATTCAGTACTTC. Protein: CASSLLATSVIQYF.

The CDR3: CASSQGVQGMFAFF. CDR3 DNA: TGTGCCAGCAGCCAAGGTGTACAGGGGATGTTCGCTTTCTTT. The J gene is TRBJ1-1, the V gene TRBV3-1; 7 bases are shared with TRBD1. The germline CDR1 and CDR2 sequences are LGHDT and YNNKEL (reference sequence). V shed 1 base and J 11 bases; nucleotides not matched to a gene: 10. The CDR3 extends over 14 amino acids.

This clonotype has more than one count but fewer than ten. The chain links TRBV11-2 to TRBJ2-3; D gene ambiguous. The CDR3 totals 13 residues. Germline CDR1 and CDR2: SGHAT and FQNNGV. The V end lost 4 bases, the J end lost 5 bases, and 10 bases lay between the germline ends. The CDR3 bases are TGTGCCAGCAGCTCCCAAAGGGTAGATACGCAGTATTTT. Translation gives CASSSQRVDTQYF.

The V and J genes are TRBV5-4 and TRBJ2-1, with 10 bases matching TRBD1. Germline V gene lookup returns CDR1 SGHNT and CDR2 YYREEE (reference sequence). J lost 7 bases, V lost 6 bases, and 10 bases had no gene match. CDR3 length equals 15 residues. The CDR3 region is CASTPGQGTRNEQFF. The DNA for the CDR3 is TGTGCCAGCACCCCGGGACAGGGGACAAGAAATGAGCAGTTCTTC.

The chain couples TRBV20-1 to TRBJ2-5; no definite D call. Per germline, CDR1 DFQATT and CDR2 SNEGSKA (reference sequence). This CDR3 is built from 14 residues. V was clipped by 0 bases and J by 5 bases, with 13 bases between them. The CDR3 DNA sequence: TGCAGTGCTAGAGAGATCCAACAACCCGAGACCCAGTACTTC. It specifies CSAREIQQPETQYF.

In this sample, this clonotype turned up a few times. V usage is TRBV7-6 and J usage is TRBJ2-3; 9 bases agree with TRBD1. This CDR3 has 17 amino acids. Germline V gene lookup returns CDR1 SGHVS and CDR2 FNYEAQ. V shed 4 bases and J 4 bases; nucleotides not matched to a gene: 12. CDR3 sequence (DNA): TGTGCCAGCAGCTCTCCAGTGGGACAGGGTGTCTCAGATACGCAGTATTTT. Translating it yields CASSSPVGQGVSDTQYF. Combining the CDR3 with reference TRBV7-6 and TRBJ2-3 gives the whole variable domain GAGVSQSPRYKVTKRGQDVALRCDPISGHVSLYWYRQALGQGPEFLTYFNYEAQQDKSGLPNDRFSAERPEGSISTLTIQRTEQRDSAMYRCASSSPVGQGVSDTQYFGPGTRLTVL.

The chain carries TRBV19 and TRBJ2-5; D is ambiguous. Germline-derived CDR1 and CDR2 are LNHDA and SQIVND (reference sequence). The CDR3 extends over 14 amino acids. Between the trimmed V and J ends, which lost 3 bases and 1 base, there was a span of 9 bases. The CDR3 region has the DNA TGTGCCAGTAGTATGGGTCGGCTCCAAGAGACCCAGTACTTC. It yields the protein CASSMGRLQETQYF.

Only one count was recorded for this clonotype. The CDR3 bases are TGTGCCAGCAGGGCCGGGACAGGGGGCCCCTACAATGAGCAGTTCTTC. Protein product: CASRAGTGGPYNEQFF. The chain carries TRBV7-9 and TRBJ2-1; 12 nucleotides align to TRBD1. The CDR3 has 16 amino acids. The germline gives CDR1 SEHNR, CDR2 FQNEAQ (reference sequence). J was trimmed by 2 bases and V by 6 bases; bases with no gene match: 5.

V usage is TRBV5-1 and J usage is TRBJ2-1; the D is unclear. V shed 0 bases and J shed 3 bases, with 7 bases lying between them. This CDR3 has 14 residues. Germline CDR1 and CDR2: SGHRS and YFSETQ. The CDR3 region is CASSLGLDYNEQFF. For the CDR3, the DNA is TGCGCCAGCAGCTTGGGGCTAGACTACAATGAGCAGTTCTTC.

This clonotype was seen a few times. In DNA, the CDR3 is TGTGCCAGCAGTCCCAACGGGGAACTCGAAGCTTTCTTT. It codes for CASSPNGELEAFF. The chain recombines TRBV6-6 with TRBJ1-1, with D unresolved. Looked up from germline, CDR1 is MNHNY and CDR2 is SVGAGI (reference sequence). There are 13 residues in the CDR3. V shed 5 bases and J shed 8 bases, with 15 bases lying between them.

This chain joins TRBV9 and TRBJ2-1; 13 nucleotides agree with TRBD2. The ends lost 1 base at V and 7 bases at J; junction bases unmatched: 11. Germline assignment: CDR1 SGDLS and CDR2 YYNGEE. This CDR3 region has 18 residues. CDR3 sequence (DNA): TGTGCCAGCAGCGTAACCATCGGACTAGCGGGAGATTCTAATGAGCAGTTCTTC. Its protein product is CASSVTIGLAGDSNEQFF.

V is TRBV11-2 and J is TRBJ2-7; TRBD2 is a possible D gene (7 bases). Trimming stripped 4 bases from V and 3 bases from J, with 19 bases between. The CDR3 runs to 16 residues. The germline V gene has CDR1 SGHAT and CDR2 FQNNGV. CDR3 region: CASSSDRYGGIYEQYF. In DNA form, the CDR3 reads TGTGCCAGCAGCTCCGACAGGTACGGGGGGATCTACGAGCAGTACTTC.

This clonotype was recorded a few times. The chain carries TRBV6-8 and TRBJ1-1; D unclear. This CDR3 is 11 amino acids long. Trimming removed 6 bases from V and 3 bases from J, with 5 bases in between. Germline CDR1 is MNHGY and CDR2 is SAAAGT. The CDR3 loop is CASRTDTEAFF. Here the CDR3 DNA reads TGTGCCAGCAGGACTGACACTGAAGCTTTCTTT.